A single sample is the source of the 20 T cell receptor beta chains below, sequenced in a study of CD8 T cells in ankylosing spondylitis. TCRdb analysed the 5' RACE reads with MiXCR anew, one entry per CDR3 protein. Here the sample spans roughly 180,000 distinct CDR3 sequences, 9.8% being singletons. The specimen sequenced was blood, either unsorted or a sorted T cell fraction (not recorded which). Receptor source: a female donor with ankylosing spondylitis or in good health (not recorded which).

This clonotype was observed a few times. The chain joins TRBV7-6 to TRBJ1-5; maybe TRBD1 (6 bases). CDR1 and CDR2 from the germline V gene are SGHVS and FNYEAQ. V lost 4 bases and J 5 bases, leaving 12 bases between the germline ends. The CDR3 is 14 residues long. CDR3 nucleotide sequence: TGTGCCAGCAGCTCCCGGACAGCTGATCAGCCCCAGCATTTT. It encodes CASSSRTADQPQHF.

V and J are TRBV5-6 and TRBJ2-1; D is perhaps TRBD2 (5 bases). Germline loops: CDR1 SGHDT, CDR2 YYEEEE. V lost 3 bases and J lost 9, with 7 bases in between. The CDR3 extends over 11 amino acids. The CDR3 DNA sequence: TGTGCCAGCAGCTGGGAGAGTGAGCAGTTCTTC. Translating gives CASSWESEQFF.

This clonotype was counted only a few times. The rearrangement joins TRBV4-1 to TRBJ2-7; 8 bases line up with TRBD1. This CDR3 is 15 amino acids long. The V segment lost 0 bases and the J segment 3 bases; nucleotides outside the gene matches: 4. From germline, CDR1 is MGHRA and CDR2 YSYEKL. CDR3 nucleotide sequence: TGCGCCAGCAGCCAAGAGCAGGGGGCTGTCTACGAGCAGTACTTC. Protein sequence: CASSQEQGAVYEQYF.

The table lists this clonotype with a few counts. This chain links TRBV5-6 with TRBJ2-5; D is ambiguous. This CDR3 has 12 amino acids. Trimming stripped 0 bases from V and 5 bases from J, with 5 bases between. Germline V CDR1 and CDR2: SGHDT, YYEEEE. The CDR3: CASSLVAETQYF. CDR3 sequence (DNA): TGTGCCAGCAGCTTGGTGGCGGAGACCCAGTACTTC.

V and J are TRBV27 and TRBJ1-1, with D possibly matching TRBD1 (6 bases). CDR1 MNHEY and CDR2 SMNVEV come from the germline V gene (reference sequence). This CDR3 has 11 amino acids. V shed 6 bases and J shed 8 bases, with 10 bases lying between them. The CDR3 DNA follows: TGTGCCAGCAGACAGGGTATGGAAGCTTTCTTT. Translating gives CASRQGMEAFF.

This clonotype was detected many times. J is TRBJ1-1 and V is TRBV6-5, with D tentatively TRBD1 (6 bases). The CDR3 sequence is 11 residues long. Germline assignment: CDR1 MNHEY and CDR2 SVGAGI. The V and J ends lost 10 bases and 8 bases respectively, with 14 bases between them. This chain's CDR3 is CATVGGREAFF. The DNA for the CDR3 is TGTGCCACCGTAGGGGGGCGGGAAGCTTTCTTT.

This clonotype was observed at least ten times. The V call is TRBV12-3 or TRBV12-4, the J call TRBJ1-1; weak D call: TRBD1 (5 bases). The CDR3 loop spans 12 amino acids. Trimming cost V 3 bases and J 7 bases, with 9 bases left between them. CDR3 sequence reads: CASSLGGGEAFF. The CDR3 bases are TGTGCCAGCAGTTTGGGGGGGGGTGAAGCTTTCTTT.

This clonotype was counted between two and nine times. The chain is built from TRBV9 and TRBJ2-3; 8 bases line up with TRBD2. CDR1 and CDR2 (germline): SGDLS, YYNGEE. The CDR3 has 15 residues. The V and J ends lost 6 bases and 2 bases, in that order; junction bases with no gene match: 8. The CDR3 reads CASTRGGPNTDTQYF. The CDR3 region has the DNA TGTGCCAGCACCCGCGGGGGGCCCAACACAGATACGCAGTATTTT.

In its sample, this clonotype was seen a few times. The chain is built from TRBV7-9 and TRBJ2-3; possibly TRBD1 for D (5 bases). Trimming took 3 bases from V and 6 from J, leaving 10 bases between them. CDR1 and CDR2 (germline): SEHNR, FQNEAQ (reference sequence). The CDR3 runs 13 residues. The DNA of the CDR3 is TGTGCCAGCAGCTTTGGGGCGAGGGATACGCAGTATTTT. Translation: CASSFGARDTQYF.

The rearrangement joins TRBV6-5 to TRBJ1-1; 8 bases line up with TRBD1. The V and J ends lost 2 bases and 7 bases, in that order; junction bases with no gene match: 3. The CDR3 length is 13 residues. Germline assignment: CDR1 MNHEY and CDR2 SVGAGI. CDR3 DNA sequence: TGTGCCAGCAGTTACCAGGGACAGGATGAAGCTTTCTTT. The encoded protein is CASSYQGQDEAFF.

The chain joins TRBV6-1 to TRBJ2-7, with TRBD2 as a possible D gene (5 bases). CDR1 is MNHNS and CDR2 is SASEGT in the germline V gene. Trimming left V 7 bases short and J 1 base short, with 14 bases between. This CDR3 has 14 amino acids. The CDR3 is CASTPSITSYEQYF. CDR3 nucleotide sequence: TGTGCCAGCACTCCTAGCATTACTTCCTACGAGCAGTACTTC.

The chain has TRBV20-1 and TRBJ2-7, with TRBD2 identical over 13 bases. Germline assignment: CDR1 DFQATT and CDR2 SNEGSKA (reference sequence). The CDR3 sequence is 17 residues long. J gave up 4 bases and V 5 bases, and 14 bases lay outside the gene matches. This CDR3 is CSAEGLAGYNAAYEQYF. The CDR3 region has the DNA TGCAGTGCTGAGGGACTAGCGGGATACAATGCGGCTTACGAGCAGTACTTC.

This clonotype was counted a few times. The CDR3 nucleotides are TGTGCCAGCAGCGCCGGGACAGGCCCATTGAATGAGCAGTTCTTC. As protein: CASSAGTGPLNEQFF. The chain recombines TRBV12-3 or TRBV12-4 with TRBJ2-1; 8 nucleotides match TRBD1. Losses at the gene ends were 6 bases for V and 7 bases for J; bases not matched to a gene: 11. The CDR3 runs to 15 residues.

V usage is TRBV10-3 and J usage is TRBJ2-1, with 13 bases that match TRBD2. Germline values: CDR1 ENHRY, CDR2 SYGVKD. This CDR3 is 17 amino acids long. The V gene end was trimmed by 6 bases and the J gene end by 0 bases; junction bases not matched to a gene: 5. The CDR3 sequence: CAIRGTSGNSSYNEQFF. CDR3 bases: TGTGCCATCAGGGGGACTAGCGGGAACAGCTCCTACAATGAGCAGTTCTTC.

The chain has TRBV11-2 and TRBJ2-6, with D hard to call. V was clipped by 7 bases and J by 4 bases, with 5 bases between them. This CDR3 contains 12 residues. Germline CDR1 reads SGHAT; CDR2 reads FQNNGV. CDR3 region: CASKGGANVLTF. Here the CDR3 DNA reads TGTGCCAGCAAGGGAGGGGCCAACGTCCTGACTTTC.

This clonotype was seen only a few times. At one end the junction does not follow the germline gene, possibly because of a read error. The V and J genes are TRBV20-1 and TRBJ2-1; 11 bases align to TRBD2. The CDR3 is made up of 18 amino acids. The V gene's germline CDR1 is DFQATT and CDR2 SNEGSKA (reference sequence). The CDR3 DNA reads as TGCAGTGCGAGAGAGGCTAGCGGGAGGAGCTTCTCCTACAATGAGCAGTTCTTC. Protein: CSAREASGRSFSYNEQFF.

There are many counts of this clonotype. This chain links TRBV11-1 with TRBJ1-3, with no clear D. Germline CDR1 reads SGHAT; CDR2 reads FQDESV (reference sequence). The V end was cut by 5 bases, the J end by 1 base, with 21 bases between. This CDR3 spans 18 amino acids. The CDR3 coding sequence is TGTGCCAGCAGCATTATTGTGGGCCGGACCGTATCTGGAAACACCATATATTTT. This codes for CASSIIVGRTVSGNTIYF.

The sample holds many counts of this clonotype. The V and J genes are TRBV10-2 and TRBJ2-7, with D hard to call. V lost 4 bases and J 5 bases, leaving 3 bases between the germline ends. This CDR3 is built from 10 residues. Germline CDR1 reads WSHSY; CDR2 reads SAAADI. DNA of the CDR3: TGCGCCAGCAGTGGCCACGAGCAGTACTTC. It codes for CASSGHEQYF.

In its sample, this clonotype was seen a few times. V is TRBV7-2 and J is TRBJ2-7; D unclear. Germline loops: CDR1 SGHTA, CDR2 FQGNSA. V lost 1 base to trimming and J lost 2 bases, with 3 bases between them. The length of the CDR3 is 12 residues. Here the CDR3 DNA reads TGTGCCAGCAGCTTAGATCCCTACGAGCAGTACTTC. Residues: CASSLDPYEQYF.

This clonotype came up a few times. V and J are TRBV6-5 and TRBJ2-5; the D gene is possibly TRBD2 (5 bases). The V gene lost 3 bases and the J gene lost 5 bases, with 10 bases spanning the gap. The germline V gene has CDR1 MNHEY and CDR2 SVGAGI. The CDR3 runs to 13 residues. The CDR3 is CASSYSQRETQYF. In DNA, the CDR3 is TGTGCCAGCAGTTATTCCCAGCGGGAGACCCAGTACTTC.